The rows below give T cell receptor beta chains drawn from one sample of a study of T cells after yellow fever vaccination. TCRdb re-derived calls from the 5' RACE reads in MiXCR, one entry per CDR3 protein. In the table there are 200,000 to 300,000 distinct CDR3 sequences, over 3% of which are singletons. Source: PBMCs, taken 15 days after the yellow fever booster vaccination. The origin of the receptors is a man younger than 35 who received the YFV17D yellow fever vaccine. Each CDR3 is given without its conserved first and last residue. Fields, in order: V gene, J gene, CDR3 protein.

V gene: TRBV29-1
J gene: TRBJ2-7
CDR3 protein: SVALAGVLYEQY

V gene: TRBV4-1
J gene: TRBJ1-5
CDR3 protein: ASSQGRVEQPQH

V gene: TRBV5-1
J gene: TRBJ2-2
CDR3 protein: ASSRTGSNTGELF

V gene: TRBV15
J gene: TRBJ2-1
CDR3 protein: ATSSTSGAYNEQF

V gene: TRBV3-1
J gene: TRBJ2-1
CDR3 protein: ASSPLASGGEVGQF

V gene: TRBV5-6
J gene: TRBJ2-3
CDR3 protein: ASSLGTRGLDTQY

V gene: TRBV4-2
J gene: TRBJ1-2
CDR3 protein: ASSQVRQRYGYT

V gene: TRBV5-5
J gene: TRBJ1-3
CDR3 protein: ASSPRQGADTIY

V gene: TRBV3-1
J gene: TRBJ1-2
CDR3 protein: ASSQDSPDPDGYT

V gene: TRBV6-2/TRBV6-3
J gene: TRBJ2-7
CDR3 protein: ASSGGYYEQY